The sequence of this T cell receptor beta chain was determined in a study of OX40 agonist ivuxolimab in advanced cancers. At the level of the study: Earlier treatment with anti-PD-1, anti-PD-L1 or anti-CTLA-4 was permitted, and about 40% had received some.

TCRdb keeps only in-frame clones here, not all; method: immunoSEQ multiplex PCR. The sample includes more than 45,000 clones, more than 70% of them seen just once. The CDR3 has 13 residues. Trimming removed 5 bases at V and 5 bases at J, with 11 bases between. The germline V gene has CDR1 SGHTA and CDR2 FQGTGA. The sequencing used CD4+ or CD8+ T cells sorted from blood, collected in a trial of the OX40 agonist ivuxolimab. This chain links TRBV7-3 with TRBJ2-3, with TRBD2 as a possible D gene (5 bases). This TCR derives from an adult with an advanced solid tumor such as melanoma, head and neck, liver or kidney cancer. CDR3 region: CASSRRRVDTQYF. The CDR3 coding sequence is TGTGCCAGCAGCCGACGGCGGGTAGATACGCAGTATTTT.